This T cell receptor beta chain emerged from a study of cytomegalovirus exposure and HLA in healthy donors. The primer mix had 60 Vbeta and 13 Jbeta primers. Some clones are missing from TCRdb's copy, which holds only in-frame ones; the method was immunoSEQ multiplex PCR. Here the sample spans around 78,000 clones, 55% to 85% being singletons. This clone was found a few times. In germline, CDR1 is LNHDA, CDR2 SQIVND (reference sequence). Deletions cut 5 bases from V and 10 bases from J, with 20 bases between. CDR3 length equals 15 residues. Sample: PBMCs. The chain links TRBV19 to TRBJ1-4; D ambiguous. The TCR sequence derives from a woman aged 40 to 50 in good health and CMV-seropositive. The CDR3: CASSRSSIPEGKLFF. CDR3 DNA: TGTGCCAGTAGTCGATCCAGCATACCGGAGGGAAAACTGTTTTTT.